The source of this TCR beta chain is a study of cytomegalovirus exposure and HLA in healthy donors. Study summary: The platform used for the roughly 110 validation repertoires matched that of the approximately 670 first-cohort repertoires, a later analysis reported. The study's findings and limits: Cytomegalovirus status was reportedly diagnosed by the classifier with high specificity and sensitivity. Associated with cytomegalovirus, according to the listing, were around 160 TCR beta chains.

These donors were members of the roughly 120-subject validation cohort, a group separate from the roughly 670-subject first cohort. The data were produced by immunoSEQ multiplex PCR, yet TCRdb's version contains in-frame clones alone and is incomplete. Of approximately 280,000 clones in the sample, 80% to 90% were seen once. On this clone: Its antigen is unknown.

This CDR3 is 14 amino acids long. Germline CDR1 and CDR2: SEHNR and FQNEAQ (reference sequence). V lost 5 bases, J lost 4 bases, and 6 bases stayed unmatched. The sequence derives from a woman aged 18-30 years in good health and CMV-seronegative. The chain links TRBV7-9 to TRBJ2-3; 7 nucleotides line up with TRBD2. The material sequenced was PBMCs. The DNA for the CDR3 is TGTGCCAGCAGCATACGGGGGGTAGCAGATACGCAGTATTTT. Translated, it gives CASSIRGVADTQYF.